The T cell receptor beta chain under discussion was sequenced for a study of shared clonotypes between healthy human individuals. Study as a whole: The study enrolled two women and three men aged 18 to 49.

The trim removed 5 bases at V and 2 bases at J, leaving 11 bases unmatched. There are 16 residues in the CDR3. Germline CDR1 GTSNPN, CDR2 SVGIG (reference sequence). This clone has a handful of counts. What it binds is unknown. Study-level results: The researchers took only blood, and tissue repertoires probably look different. In contrast to clonotypes shared by all four donors, non-shared clonotypes had lower generation probabilities.

Repertoires were generated with immunoSEQ multiplex PCR, while TCRdb's copy carries only in-frame clones and drops some. In the table there are over a million clones, around 82% of which are singletons. Investigators divided CD4+ cells into CD45RA+ naive and CD45RA-negative memory subsets. Sequencing input: memory CD4+ T cells from PBMCs. The subset is: CD45RA-negative fraction. The clonotype comes from a man between 18 and 35 years old in good health. Some clones in this sample may be carry-over from other donors' samples. The chain joins TRBV30 to TRBJ2-3, with 9 bases matching TRBD2. CDR3 residues: CAWGTSSSAFTDTQYF. Written as DNA, the CDR3 is TGTGCCTGGGGGACTAGCAGCTCGGCATTCACAGATACGCAGTATTTT.